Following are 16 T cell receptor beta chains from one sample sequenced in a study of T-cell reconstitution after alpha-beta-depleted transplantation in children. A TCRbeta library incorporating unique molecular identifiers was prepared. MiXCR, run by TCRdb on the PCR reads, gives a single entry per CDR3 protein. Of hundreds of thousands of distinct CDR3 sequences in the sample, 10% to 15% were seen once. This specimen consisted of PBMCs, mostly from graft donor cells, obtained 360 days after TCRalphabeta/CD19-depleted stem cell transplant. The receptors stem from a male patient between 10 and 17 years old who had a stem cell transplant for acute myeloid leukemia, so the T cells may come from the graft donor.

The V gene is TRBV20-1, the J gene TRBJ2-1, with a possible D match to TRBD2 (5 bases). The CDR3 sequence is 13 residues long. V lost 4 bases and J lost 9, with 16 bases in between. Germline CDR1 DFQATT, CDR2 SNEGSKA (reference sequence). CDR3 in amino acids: CSATIWIEGEQFF. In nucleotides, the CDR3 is TGCAGTGCTACTATTTGGATCGAGGGTGAGCAGTTCTTC.

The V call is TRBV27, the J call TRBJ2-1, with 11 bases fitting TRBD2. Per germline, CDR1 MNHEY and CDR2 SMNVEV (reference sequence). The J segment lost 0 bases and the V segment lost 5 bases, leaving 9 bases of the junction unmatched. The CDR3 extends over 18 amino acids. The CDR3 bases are TGTGCCAGCAGTCCATTGAGACTAGCGGGAAGCTCCTACAATGAGCAGTTCTTC. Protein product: CASSPLRLAGSSYNEQFF.

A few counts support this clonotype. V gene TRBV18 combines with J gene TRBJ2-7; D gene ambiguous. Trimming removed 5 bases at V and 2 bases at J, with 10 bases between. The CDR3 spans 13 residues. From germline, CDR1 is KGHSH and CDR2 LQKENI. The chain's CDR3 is CASSRRLTYEQYF. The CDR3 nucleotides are TGTGCCAGCTCAAGAAGGCTGACCTACGAGCAGTACTTC.

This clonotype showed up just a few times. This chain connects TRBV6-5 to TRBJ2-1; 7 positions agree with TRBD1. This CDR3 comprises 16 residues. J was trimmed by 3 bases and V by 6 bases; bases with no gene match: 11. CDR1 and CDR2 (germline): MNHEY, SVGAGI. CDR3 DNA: TGTGCCAGCAGATTCTCCGGGACAGACATCTACAATGAGCAGTTCTTC. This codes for CASRFSGTDIYNEQFF.

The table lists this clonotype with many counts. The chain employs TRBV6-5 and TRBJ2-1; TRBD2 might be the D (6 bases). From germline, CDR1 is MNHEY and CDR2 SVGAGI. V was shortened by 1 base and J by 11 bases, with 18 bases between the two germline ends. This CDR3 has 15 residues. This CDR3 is CASSYWAGPRMKQFF. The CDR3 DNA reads TGTGCCAGCAGTTACTGGGCGGGGCCTCGGATGAAGCAGTTCTTC.

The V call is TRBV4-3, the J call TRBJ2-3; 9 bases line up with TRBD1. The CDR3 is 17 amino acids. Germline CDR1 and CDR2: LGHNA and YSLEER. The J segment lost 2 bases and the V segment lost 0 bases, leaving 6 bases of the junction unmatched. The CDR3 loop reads CASSQDIGQGLTDTQYF. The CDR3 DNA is TGCGCCAGCAGCCAAGATATCGGACAGGGGCTCACAGATACGCAGTATTTT.

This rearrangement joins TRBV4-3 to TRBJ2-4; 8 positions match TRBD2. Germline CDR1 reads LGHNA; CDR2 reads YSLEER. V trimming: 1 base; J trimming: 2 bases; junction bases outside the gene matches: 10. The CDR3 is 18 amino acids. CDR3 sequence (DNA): TGCGCCAGCAGCCAAGCGCCCCCGGGGGGGAACCCCAAAAACATTCAGTACTTC. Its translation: CASSQAPPGGNPKNIQYF.

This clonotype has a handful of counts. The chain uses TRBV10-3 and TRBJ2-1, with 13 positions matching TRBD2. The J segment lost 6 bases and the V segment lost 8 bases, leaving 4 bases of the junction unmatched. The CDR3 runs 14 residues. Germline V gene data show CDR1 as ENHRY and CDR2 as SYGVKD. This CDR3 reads CAIGTSGKGNEQFF. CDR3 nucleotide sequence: TGTGCCATCGGGACTAGCGGGAAGGGCAATGAGCAGTTCTTC.

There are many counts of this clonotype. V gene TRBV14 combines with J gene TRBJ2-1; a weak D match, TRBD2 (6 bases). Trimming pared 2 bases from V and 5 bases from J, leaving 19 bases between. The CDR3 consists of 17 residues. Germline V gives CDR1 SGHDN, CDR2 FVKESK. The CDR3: CASSQLILAGLNNEQFF. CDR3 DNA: TGTGCCAGCAGCCAATTAATTTTGGCGGGGTTAAACAATGAGCAGTTCTTC.

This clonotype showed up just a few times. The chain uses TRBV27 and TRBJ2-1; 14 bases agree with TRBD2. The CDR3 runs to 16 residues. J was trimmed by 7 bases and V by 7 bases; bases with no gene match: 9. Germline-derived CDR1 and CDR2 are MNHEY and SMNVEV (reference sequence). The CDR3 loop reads CASTEATSGRGNEQFF. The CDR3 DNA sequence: TGTGCCAGCACCGAGGCGACTAGCGGGAGGGGAAATGAGCAGTTCTTC.

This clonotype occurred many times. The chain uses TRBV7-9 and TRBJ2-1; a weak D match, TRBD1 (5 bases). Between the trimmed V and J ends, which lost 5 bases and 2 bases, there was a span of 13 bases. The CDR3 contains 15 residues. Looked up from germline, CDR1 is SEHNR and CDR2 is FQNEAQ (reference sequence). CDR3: CASSPQGTPYNEQFF. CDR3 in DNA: TGTGCCAGCAGCCCTCAGGGAACCCCCTACAATGAGCAGTTCTTC.

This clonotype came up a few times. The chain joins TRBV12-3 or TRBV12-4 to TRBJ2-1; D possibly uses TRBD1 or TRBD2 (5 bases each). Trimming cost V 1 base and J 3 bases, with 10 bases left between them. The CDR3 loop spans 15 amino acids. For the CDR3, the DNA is TGTGCCAGCAGTTTAGGTCGGGGCAACTACAATGAGCAGTTCTTC. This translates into CASSLGRGNYNEQFF.

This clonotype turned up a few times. CDR3 amino acids: CASSPVRTYEQYF. In nucleotides, the CDR3 is TGTGCCAGCTCACCGGTTCGGACCTACGAGCAGTACTTC. The chain is built from TRBV18 and TRBJ2-7; D gene ambiguous. Germline loops: CDR1 KGHSH, CDR2 LQKENI. The CDR3 is made up of 13 amino acids. V was pared by 3 bases and J by 2 bases, with 8 bases between.

Written as DNA, the CDR3 is TGTGCCAGCAGCCAAGATCATGGGGTTATCTACGAGCAGTACTTC. It codes for CASSQDHGVIYEQYF. The chain employs TRBV3-1 and TRBJ2-7, with D unresolved. V was pared by 0 bases and J by 3 bases, with 12 bases between. Germline V lookup: CDR1 LGHDT, CDR2 YNNKEL (reference sequence). The CDR3 extends over 15 amino acids.

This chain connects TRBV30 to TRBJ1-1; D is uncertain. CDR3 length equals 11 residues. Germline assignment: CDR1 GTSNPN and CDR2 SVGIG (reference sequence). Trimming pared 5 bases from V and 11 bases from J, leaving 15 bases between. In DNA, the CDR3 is TGTGCCTGGGCTAGACCCTATGCGGCTTTCTTT. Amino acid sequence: CAWARPYAAFF. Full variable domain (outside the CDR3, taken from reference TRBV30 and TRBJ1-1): SQTIHQWPATLVQPVGSPLSLECTVEGTSNPNLYWYRQAAGRGLQLLFYSVGIGQISSEVPQNLSASRPQDRQFILSSKKLLLSDSGFYLCAWARPYAAFFGQGTRLTVV.

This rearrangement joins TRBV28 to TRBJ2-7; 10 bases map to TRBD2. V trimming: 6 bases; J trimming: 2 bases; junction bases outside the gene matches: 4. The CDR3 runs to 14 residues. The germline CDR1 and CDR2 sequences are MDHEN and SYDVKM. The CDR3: CASRSGTSAYEQYF. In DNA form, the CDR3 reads TGTGCCAGCAGATCCGGGACTAGCGCCTACGAGCAGTACTTC.